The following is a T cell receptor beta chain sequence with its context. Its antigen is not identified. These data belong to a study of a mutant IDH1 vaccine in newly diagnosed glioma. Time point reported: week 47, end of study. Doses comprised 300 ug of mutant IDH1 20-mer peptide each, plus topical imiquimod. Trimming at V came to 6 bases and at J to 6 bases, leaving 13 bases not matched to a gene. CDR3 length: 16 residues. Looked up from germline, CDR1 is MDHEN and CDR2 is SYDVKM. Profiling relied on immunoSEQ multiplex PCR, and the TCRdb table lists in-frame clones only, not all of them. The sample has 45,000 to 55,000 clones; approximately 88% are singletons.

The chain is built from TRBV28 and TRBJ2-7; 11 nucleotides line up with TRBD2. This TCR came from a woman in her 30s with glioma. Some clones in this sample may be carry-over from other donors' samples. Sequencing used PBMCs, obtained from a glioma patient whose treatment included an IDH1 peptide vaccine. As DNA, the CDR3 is TGTGCCAGCAGGCAAACTAGCGGGGGACTGGAGGGCGAGCAGTACTTC. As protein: CASRQTSGGLEGEQYF.